Reported below is one TCR beta chain. This entry comes from a study of control samples from healthy donors and cancer patients. Libraries were prepared by immunoSEQ multiplex PCR; TCRdb keeps only in-frame clonotypes and omits some of them. The sample consists of 70,000 or so clones, over 75% of them appearing once. CDR1 and CDR2 from the germline V gene are SGHTA and FQGNSA. Trimming at V came to 5 bases and at J to 8 bases, leaving 8 bases not matched to a gene. This CDR3 is built from 13 residues. This sequence joins TRBV7-2 and TRBJ2-5, with 7 bases aligning to TRBD1. The source of this sequence is a man between 45 and 60 years old in good health. Sequencing was performed on blood. CDR3 DNA sequence: TGTGCCAGCAGCCCCAGGCAGGGGGTAACCCAGTACTTC. Translated, it gives CASSPRQGVTQYF.